The entry that follows covers one T cell receptor (beta chain) sequence. Being one base from a much bigger clone, this may be a read error. The conserved closing phenylalanine or tryptophan is absent in this CDR3, likely reflecting a read error. This library used 300 to 500 ng RNA and molecular barcoded adaptors spanning alpha/delta and beta/gamma chains. MiXCR was run by TCRdb on the reads, yielding one entry per CDR3 protein. This sample has roughly 82,000 distinct CDR3 sequences; around 12% occur once, and the top ten carry 15%. The CDR3 runs to 12 residues. Germline V gene data show CDR1 as MNHNY and CDR2 as SVGAGI (reference sequence). Trimming removed 3 bases at V and 5 bases at J, with 7 bases between. The sample comes from a study of read filtering for tumor transcriptome and immune sequencing.

Material: a population of CD138-negative cells sorted from bone marrow. The receptor was derived from a donor at least 40 years old with multiple myeloma. The chain couples TRBV6-6 to TRBJ2-5; D unresolved. Here the CDR3 reads CASSYPGETQYL. CDR3 DNA: TGTGCCAGCAGTTATCCCGGGGAGACCCAGTACCTC.